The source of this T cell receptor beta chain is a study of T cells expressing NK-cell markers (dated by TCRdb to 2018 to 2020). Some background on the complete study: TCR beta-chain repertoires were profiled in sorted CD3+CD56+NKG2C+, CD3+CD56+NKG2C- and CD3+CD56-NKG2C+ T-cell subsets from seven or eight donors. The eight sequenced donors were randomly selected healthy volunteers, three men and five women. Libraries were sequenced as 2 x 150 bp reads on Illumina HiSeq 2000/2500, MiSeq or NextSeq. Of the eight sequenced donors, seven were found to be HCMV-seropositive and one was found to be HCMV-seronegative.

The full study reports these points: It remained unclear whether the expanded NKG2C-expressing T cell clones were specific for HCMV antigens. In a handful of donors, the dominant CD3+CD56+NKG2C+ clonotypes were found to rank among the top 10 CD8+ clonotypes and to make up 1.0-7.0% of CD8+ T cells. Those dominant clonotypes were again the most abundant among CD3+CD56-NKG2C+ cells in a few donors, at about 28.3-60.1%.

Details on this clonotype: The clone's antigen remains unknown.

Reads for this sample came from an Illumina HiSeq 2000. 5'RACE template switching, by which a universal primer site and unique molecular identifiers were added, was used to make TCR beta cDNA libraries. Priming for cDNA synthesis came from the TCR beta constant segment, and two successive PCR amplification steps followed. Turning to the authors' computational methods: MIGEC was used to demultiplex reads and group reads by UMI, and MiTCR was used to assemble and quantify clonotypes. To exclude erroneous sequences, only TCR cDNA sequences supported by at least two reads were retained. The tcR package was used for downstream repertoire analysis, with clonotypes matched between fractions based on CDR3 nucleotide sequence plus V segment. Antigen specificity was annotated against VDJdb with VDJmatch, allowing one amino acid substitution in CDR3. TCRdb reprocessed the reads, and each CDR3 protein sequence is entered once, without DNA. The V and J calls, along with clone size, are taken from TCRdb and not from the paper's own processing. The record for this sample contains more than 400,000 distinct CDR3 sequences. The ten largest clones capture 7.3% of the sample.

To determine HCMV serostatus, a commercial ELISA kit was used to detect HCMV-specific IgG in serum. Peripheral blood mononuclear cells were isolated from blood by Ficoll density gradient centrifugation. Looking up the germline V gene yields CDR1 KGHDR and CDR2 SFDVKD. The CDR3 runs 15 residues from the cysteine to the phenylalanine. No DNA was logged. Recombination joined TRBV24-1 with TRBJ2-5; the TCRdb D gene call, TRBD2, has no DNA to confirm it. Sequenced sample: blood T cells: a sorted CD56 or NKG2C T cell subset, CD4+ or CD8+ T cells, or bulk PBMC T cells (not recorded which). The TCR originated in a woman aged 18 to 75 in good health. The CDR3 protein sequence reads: CATSDSRLAEETQYF.